This T cell receptor (beta chain) appears in the sequencing data of a study of beta chain features in type 1 diabetes. Study-level results: HLA influence on TCRB rearrangement stayed unresolved here.

Expressed TCRB transcripts were sequenced because the entire RNA isolate underwent reverse transcription. There were 3.5 million or so reads on average in the naive, central memory and regulatory T cell samples. TCRdb's table, derived via immunoSEQ multiplex PCR, lists solely in-frame clones and lacks some. The table lists roughly 140,000 clones, less than 8.5% of them singletons. In this sample, this clone turned up a few times. What it binds is unknown. The V end lost 4 bases, the J end lost 3 bases, and 14 bases lay between the germline ends. Germline CDR1 and CDR2: SGHVS and FNYEAQ. The CDR3 is 15 residues long.

The chain carries TRBV7-6 and TRBJ2-3; D is perhaps TRBD1 (6 bases). Sequenced: central memory CD4+ T cells from blood. This receptor was obtained from a woman in her 30s in good health. The CDR3 is CASSSNRVGTDTQYF. CDR3 nucleotides: TGTGCCAGCAGCTCTAACAGGGTTGGGACAGATACGCAGTATTTT.